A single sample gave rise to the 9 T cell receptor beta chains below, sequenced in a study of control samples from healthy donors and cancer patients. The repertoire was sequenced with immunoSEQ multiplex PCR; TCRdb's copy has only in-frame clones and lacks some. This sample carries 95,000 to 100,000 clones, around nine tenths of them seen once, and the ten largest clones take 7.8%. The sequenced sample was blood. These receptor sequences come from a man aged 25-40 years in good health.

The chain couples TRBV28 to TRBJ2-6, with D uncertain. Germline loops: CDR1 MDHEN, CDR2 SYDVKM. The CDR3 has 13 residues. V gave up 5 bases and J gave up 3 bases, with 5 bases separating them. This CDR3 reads CASSLSGANVLTF. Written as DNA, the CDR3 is TGTGCCAGCAGTCTTAGTGGGGCCAACGTCCTGACTTTC.

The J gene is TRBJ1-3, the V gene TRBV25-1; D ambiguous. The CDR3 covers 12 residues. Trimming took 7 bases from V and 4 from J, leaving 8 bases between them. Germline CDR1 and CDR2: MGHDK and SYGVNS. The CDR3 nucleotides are TGTGCCAGCACCGAGCAGGGAAACACCATATATTTT. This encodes CASTEQGNTIYF.

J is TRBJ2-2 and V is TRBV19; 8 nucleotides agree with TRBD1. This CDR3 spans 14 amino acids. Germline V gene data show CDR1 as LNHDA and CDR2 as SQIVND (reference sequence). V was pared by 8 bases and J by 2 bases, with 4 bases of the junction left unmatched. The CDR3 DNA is TGTGCCAGTCGACAGGGGACTAACACCGGGGAGCTGTTTTTT. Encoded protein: CASRQGTNTGELFF.

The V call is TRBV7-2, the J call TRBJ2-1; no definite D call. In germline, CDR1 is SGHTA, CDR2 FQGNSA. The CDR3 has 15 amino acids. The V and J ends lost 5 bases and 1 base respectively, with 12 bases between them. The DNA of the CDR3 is TGTGCCAGCAGCCCTCGGAAGGGTTCCTACAATGAGCAGTTCTTC. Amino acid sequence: CASSPRKGSYNEQFF. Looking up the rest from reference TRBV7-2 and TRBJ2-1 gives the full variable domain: GAGVSQSPSNKVTEKGKDVELRCDPISGHTALYWYRQSLGQGLEFLIYFQGNSAPDKSGLPSDRFSAERTGGSVSTLTIQRTQQEDSAVYLCASSPRKGSYNEQFFGPGTRLTVL.

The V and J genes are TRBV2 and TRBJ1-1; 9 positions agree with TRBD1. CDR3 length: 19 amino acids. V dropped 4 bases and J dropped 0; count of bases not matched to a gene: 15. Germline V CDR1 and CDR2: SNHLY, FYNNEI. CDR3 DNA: TGTGCCAGCAGTGTAGCACAGGGGGCAACCAATTGGATGAACACTGAAGCTTTCTTT. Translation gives CASSVAQGATNWMNTEAFF.

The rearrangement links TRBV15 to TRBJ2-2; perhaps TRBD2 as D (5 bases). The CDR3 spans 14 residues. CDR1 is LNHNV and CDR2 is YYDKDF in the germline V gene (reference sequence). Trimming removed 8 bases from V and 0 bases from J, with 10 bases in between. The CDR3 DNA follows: TGTGCCACCCTAATGGGAGCGAACACCGGGGAGCTGTTTTTT. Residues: CATLMGANTGELFF.

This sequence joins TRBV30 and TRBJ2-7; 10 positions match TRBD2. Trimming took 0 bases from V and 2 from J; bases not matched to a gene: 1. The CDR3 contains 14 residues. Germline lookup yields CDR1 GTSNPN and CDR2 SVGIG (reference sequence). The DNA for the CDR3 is TGTGCCTGGAGTGTAAGCGGGGGGGCCTACGAGCAGTACTTC. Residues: CAWSVSGGAYEQYF.

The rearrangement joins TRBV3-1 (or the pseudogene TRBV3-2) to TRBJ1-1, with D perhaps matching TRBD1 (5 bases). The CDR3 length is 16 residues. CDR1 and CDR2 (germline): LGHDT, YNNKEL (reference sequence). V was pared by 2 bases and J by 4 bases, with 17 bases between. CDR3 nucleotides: TGTGCCAGCAGCCAAAACTTTGCAGGGACTTCCACTGAAGCTTTCTTT. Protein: CASSQNFAGTSTEAFF.

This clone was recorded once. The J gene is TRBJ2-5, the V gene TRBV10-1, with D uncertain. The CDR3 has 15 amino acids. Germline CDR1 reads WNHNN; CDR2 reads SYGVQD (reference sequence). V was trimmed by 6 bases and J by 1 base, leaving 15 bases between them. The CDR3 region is CASSEDLVSQETQYF. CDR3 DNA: TGCGCCAGCAGCGAAGATCTAGTCAGCCAAGAGACCCAGTACTTC.